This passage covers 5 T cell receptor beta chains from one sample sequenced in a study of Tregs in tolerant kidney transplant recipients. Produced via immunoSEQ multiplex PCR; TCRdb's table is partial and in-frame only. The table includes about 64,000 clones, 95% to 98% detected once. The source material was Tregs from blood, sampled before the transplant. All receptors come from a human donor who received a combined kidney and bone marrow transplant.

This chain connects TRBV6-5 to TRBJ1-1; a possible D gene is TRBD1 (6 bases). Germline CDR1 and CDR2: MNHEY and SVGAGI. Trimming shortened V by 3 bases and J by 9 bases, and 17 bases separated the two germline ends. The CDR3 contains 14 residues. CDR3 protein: CASSYSGDGSKAFF. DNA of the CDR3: TGTGCCAGCAGTTATTCAGGGGATGGGTCTAAAGCTTTCTTT.

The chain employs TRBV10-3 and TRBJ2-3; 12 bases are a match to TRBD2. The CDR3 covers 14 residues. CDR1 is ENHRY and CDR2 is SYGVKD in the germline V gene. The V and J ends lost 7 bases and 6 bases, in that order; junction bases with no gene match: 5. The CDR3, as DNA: TGTGCCATCACTAGCGGGAGGGATTGGGATACGCAGTATTTT. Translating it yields CAITSGRDWDTQYF.

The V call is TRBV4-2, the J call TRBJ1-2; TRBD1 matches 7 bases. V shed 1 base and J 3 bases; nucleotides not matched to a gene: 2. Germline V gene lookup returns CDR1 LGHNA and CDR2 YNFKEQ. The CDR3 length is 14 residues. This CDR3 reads CASSQVGTDYGYTF. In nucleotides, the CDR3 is TGTGCCAGCAGCCAAGTCGGGACAGACTATGGCTACACCTTC.

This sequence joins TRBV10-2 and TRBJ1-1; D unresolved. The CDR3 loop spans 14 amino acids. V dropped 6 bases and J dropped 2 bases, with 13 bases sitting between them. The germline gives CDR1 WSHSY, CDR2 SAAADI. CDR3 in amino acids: CASSGRDLNTEAFF. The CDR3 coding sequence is TGCGCCAGCAGCGGGCGGGATTTAAACACTGAAGCTTTCTTT.

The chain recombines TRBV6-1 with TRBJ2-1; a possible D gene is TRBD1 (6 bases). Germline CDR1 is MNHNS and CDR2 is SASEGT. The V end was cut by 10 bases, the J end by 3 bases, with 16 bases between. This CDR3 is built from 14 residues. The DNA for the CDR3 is TGTGCCACAGGGGCCTCGGGGCGCTACAATGAGCAGTTCTTC. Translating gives CATGASGRYNEQFF.